This T cell receptor beta chain was captured by sequencing in a study of blood T cell repertoires in COVID-19. V lost 5 bases to trimming and J lost 0 bases; unmatched junction nucleotides: 12. The CDR3 is 18 residues long. Germline-derived CDR1 and CDR2 are SGHTA and FQGTGA. The method was immunoSEQ multiplex PCR; TCRdb's version includes in-frame clones alone and lacks a portion of them. The table records under 350,000 clones, 90% of them present only once. This chain links TRBV7-3 with TRBJ2-1, with 8 bases matching TRBD2. The sequence came from a woman in her thirties with COVID-19, enrolled during active disease. The sample consisted of peripheral blood. CDR3 nucleotides: TGTGCCAGCAGCCCATCCCCCGCTAGCGGGTCCTCCTACAATGAGCAGTTCTTC. Its protein product is CASSPSPASGSSYNEQFF.